The 8 T cell receptor beta chains in this list originate from one sample, sequenced in a study of kidney transplant recipient with SARS-CoV-2 infection. Each CDR3 protein is one row after TCRdb ran MiXCR on the reads. The table has roughly 250,000 distinct CDR3 sequences, about 30% seen once. This sample comprised a blood sample, obtained at baseline and around day 120 from a kidney transplant recipient. The receptors were gathered from a male patient in his thirties who had COVID-19 and was a kidney transplant recipient. The graft donor may have contributed some T cells.

Comments on this clonotype: Since a much larger clone is just one base distant, this may be a read error. The genes are TRBV7-9 and TRBJ1-1, with TRBD1 as a possible D gene (6 bases). Germline V lookup: CDR1 SEHNR, CDR2 FQNEAQ (reference sequence). The CDR3 sequence is 12 residues long. The CDR3 is CTSSLQGTEAFF. CDR3 in DNA: TGTACCAGCAGCCTACAGGGAACCGAAGCTTTCTTT.

A word on this clonotype: Being one base from a much bigger clone, this may be a read error. The DNA of the CDR3 is TGTGCCAGCAGCACTAGGTTAATAAGCAGAAAGACCTATGGCTACACCTTC. Protein: CASSTRLISRKTYGYTF. This chain uses TRBV11-2 with TRBJ1-2; no clear D gene. Trimming took off 5 bases at V and 4 bases at J, with 23 bases between the two ends. CDR1 and CDR2 (germline): SGHAT, FQNNGV. This CDR3 contains 17 residues.

The chain combines TRBV5-4 with TRBJ2-3, with a weak D call TRBD2 (6 bases). V was trimmed by 0 bases and J by 5 bases, leaving 13 bases between them. CDR3 length: 15 amino acids. Germline values: CDR1 SGHNT, CDR2 YYREEE (reference sequence). The CDR3: CASSLAGLGGDTQYF. CDR3 coding DNA: TGTGCCAGCAGCTTGGCGGGTCTCGGGGGAGATACGCAGTATTTT.

This clonotype was seen many times. The chain uses TRBV28 and TRBJ1-6, with 8 positions matching TRBD1. This CDR3 is built from 14 residues. V trimming: 2 bases; J trimming: 9 bases; junction bases outside the gene matches: 3. Per the germline V gene, CDR1 is MDHEN and CDR2 is SYDVKM. CDR3 region: CASSLGQGGSPLHF. The CDR3, as DNA: TGTGCCAGCAGTTTAGGACAGGGAGGTTCACCCCTCCACTTT. Based on the CDR3 plus reference TRBV28 and TRBJ1-6, the full variable domain is DVKVTQSSRYLVKRTGEKVFLECVQDMDHENMFWYRQDPGLGLRLIYFSYDVKMKEKGDIPEGYSVSREKKERFSLILESASTNQTSMYLCASSLGQGGSPLHFGNGTRLTVT.

Turning to this clonotype: Possible read error: a much larger clone is one base away. The V gene is TRBV24-1, the J gene TRBJ1-2, with D uncertain. The CDR3 runs 17 residues. The germline CDR1 and CDR2 sequences are KGHDR and SFDVKD. V was clipped by 6 bases and J by 4 bases, with 23 bases between them. CDR3 region: CATSTFSSTRKAYGYTF. For the CDR3, the DNA is TGTGCCACCAGTACGTTTAGTAGTACCAGAAAGGCCTATGGCTACACCTTC.

The chain uses TRBV6-9 and TRBJ1-2; D is unclear. The CDR3 sequence is 17 residues long. Trimming removed 5 bases from V and 4 bases from J, with 23 bases in between. Germline V lookup: CDR1 MNHGY, CDR2 SVAAGI. The CDR3 protein is CASSLHQPYGKTYGYTF. The CDR3 coding sequence is TGTGCCAGCAGTCTGCATCAGCCTTACGGAAAGACCTATGGCTACACCTTC.

This clonotype appeared many times. The gene calls are TRBV6-5 and TRBJ2-2; 9 bases align to TRBD1. CDR3 length equals 13 residues. The ends lost 11 bases at V and 6 bases at J; junction bases unmatched: 7. Germline CDR1 is MNHEY and CDR2 is SVGAGI. The CDR3 region is CAGTGRVAGELFF. The CDR3 coding sequence is TGTGCCGGGACAGGGAGGGTCGCCGGGGAGCTGTTTTTT.

Many counts were recorded for this clonotype. V gene TRBV20-1 combines with J gene TRBJ1-5; TRBD1 is a possible D gene (5 bases). Germline V gene lookup returns CDR1 DFQATT and CDR2 SNEGSKA (reference sequence). V was clipped by 6 bases and J by 2 bases, with 14 bases between them. This CDR3 comprises 14 residues. Here the CDR3 reads CSAAGLLRNQPQHF. DNA for the CDR3: TGCAGTGCAGCGGGGCTCCTTCGCAATCAGCCCCAGCATTTT.